Below, 14 T cell receptor beta chains from the same sample are listed, as sequenced in a study of identifying expanded T cells in peripheral blood. Sequencing was performed with immunoSEQ multiplex PCR; in TCRdb, only in-frame clones are kept and a portion is missing. Of about 78,000 clones in the sample, about four fifths were seen once. Sequencing was done on a sample of blood. Receptors originate from a person aged 18 to 70 in good health.

This sequence joins TRBV28 and TRBJ2-1; maybe TRBD2 (6 bases). V was cut by 1 base and J by 7 bases, with 14 bases left in between. The CDR3 is made up of 15 amino acids. Germline CDR1 reads MDHEN; CDR2 reads SYDVKM. The CDR3 region is CASSLLAVRGNEQFF. The CDR3 DNA follows: TGTGCCAGCAGTTTATTAGCGGTCCGAGGGAATGAGCAGTTCTTC.

This clone was picked up one time. The chain carries TRBV5-6 and TRBJ1-1; D gene uncertain. Germline lookup yields CDR1 SGHDT and CDR2 YYEEEE. The CDR3 is 16 residues long. With 3 bases removed from V and 2 bases from J, the gap between germline ends came to 17 bases. The DNA for the CDR3 is TGTGCCAGCAGCTCCCTGCGGCCAGGTGGTAACACTGAAGCTTTCTTT. Protein product: CASSSLRPGGNTEAFF.

This chain uses TRBV30 with TRBJ1-2; no clear D gene. CDR3 length equals 13 residues. V was trimmed by 6 bases and J by 0 bases, leaving 11 bases between them. Germline assignment: CDR1 GTSNPN and CDR2 SVGIG (reference sequence). In DNA form, the CDR3 reads TGTGCCTGCACGTCGGTAGCTAACTATGGCTACACCTTC. As protein: CACTSVANYGYTF.

This clone was observed once. In DNA, the CDR3 is TGTGCCAGCAGCCGCGGACAGGGGGCTGCTCAGCCCCAGCATTTT. Its translation: CASSRGQGAAQPQHF. The chain uses TRBV6-5 and TRBJ1-5, with 11 bases identical to TRBD1. Germline V CDR1 and CDR2: MNHEY, SVGAGI. This CDR3 is built from 15 residues. V lost 6 bases, J lost 6 bases, and 7 bases stayed unmatched.

The V call is TRBV28, the J call TRBJ1-2, with D uncertain. The germline V gene has CDR1 MDHEN and CDR2 SYDVKM. V was pared by 1 base and J by 8 bases, with 14 bases between. This CDR3 is 14 amino acids long. The CDR3 protein is CASSLSGVVGGYTF. CDR3 bases: TGTGCCAGCAGTTTATCTGGGGTGGTGGGAGGCTACACCTTC.

The rearrangement joins TRBV7-8 to TRBJ2-1, with 8 bases identical to TRBD2. The CDR3 has 15 residues. Germline loops: CDR1 SGHVS, CDR2 FQNEAQ. V was pared by 3 bases and J by 15 bases, with 16 bases of the junction left unmatched. CDR3 sequence: CASSFSRVAGQGPFF. The CDR3 DNA is TGTGCCAGCAGCTTTTCCCGGGTAGCGGGGCAGGGGCCGTTCTTC.

This clone has a handful of counts. This rearrangement joins TRBV9 to TRBJ1-2; 7 bases line up with TRBD1. Germline V gives CDR1 SGDLS, CDR2 YYNGEE. This CDR3 has 16 residues. The ends lost 3 bases at V and 4 bases at J; junction bases unmatched: 12. CDR3 nucleotides: TGTGCCAGCAGCGCCCCCCAGGGGGTTGGGTCCTATGGCTACACCTTC. Translation: CASSAPQGVGSYGYTF.

This chain uses TRBV11-2 with TRBJ2-7; TRBD2 agrees at 12 bases. CDR1 SGHAT and CDR2 FQNNGV come from the germline V gene. The CDR3 contains 17 residues. Trimming at V came to 0 bases and at J to 7 bases, leaving 10 bases not matched to a gene. CDR3 region: CASSLELGLAGLEEQYF. In nucleotides, the CDR3 is TGTGCCAGCAGCTTAGAGTTAGGACTAGCGGGGCTTGAGGAGCAGTACTTC.

The chain recombines TRBV30 with TRBJ1-1, with TRBD1 matching over 8 bases. The CDR3 is made up of 12 amino acids. Germline V lookup: CDR1 GTSNPN, CDR2 SVGIG (reference sequence). V lost 6 bases to trimming and J lost 4 bases; unmatched junction nucleotides: 4. CDR3 DNA sequence: TGTGCCTGCCAGGGGGCTTTCACTGAAGCTTTCTTT. This sequence encodes CACQGAFTEAFF.

This chain joins TRBV6-5 and TRBJ2-7, with D perhaps TRBD1 (5 bases). The CDR3 totals 14 residues. The germline V and J ends were trimmed by 2 bases and 3 bases, with 11 bases remaining between them. From germline, CDR1 is MNHEY and CDR2 SVGAGI. The CDR3 sequence: CASSYNRIDYEQYF. CDR3 nucleotides: TGTGCCAGCAGTTACAACAGGATCGACTACGAGCAGTACTTC.

This clone was detected only once. The chain has TRBV27 and TRBJ2-7; TRBD2 matches at 8 bases. CDR1 is MNHEY and CDR2 is SMNVEV in the germline V gene (reference sequence). The CDR3 spans 14 residues. With 6 bases clipped from V and 6 bases from J, the junction kept 10 bases outside the gene matches. The CDR3 region is CASSFGTRGVEQYF. The CDR3 bases are TGTGCCAGCAGCTTCGGGACTAGAGGCGTCGAGCAGTACTTC.

The chain carries TRBV19 and TRBJ2-3, with 10 bases aligning to TRBD2. The CDR3 length is 16 residues. Germline V lookup: CDR1 LNHDA, CDR2 SQIVND (reference sequence). V lost 3 bases and J lost 3; bases outside the gene matches: 6. CDR3 bases: TGTGCCAGTAGTATGGTCAGCGGGAGGGCGACAGATACGCAGTATTTT. This codes for CASSMVSGRATDTQYF.

This clone appeared a single time. The rearrangement joins TRBV5-5 to TRBJ2-7; 8 nucleotides line up with TRBD2. The CDR3 runs to 15 residues. CDR1 SGHKS and CDR2 YYEKEE come from the germline V gene (reference sequence). With V trimmed by 0 bases and J by 2 bases, 4 bases remained unmatched. CDR3 in DNA: TGTGCCAGCAGCTTGGCACTAGCGGAGACCTACGAGCAGTACTTC. Protein sequence: CASSLALAETYEQYF.

The chain joins TRBV18 to TRBJ2-3; the D call may be TRBD1 or TRBD2 (5 bases each). Germline V lookup: CDR1 KGHSH, CDR2 LQKENI. V was cut by 0 bases and J by 3 bases, with 7 bases left in between. The CDR3 has 14 residues. The CDR3, as DNA: TGTGCCAGCTCACCACCCGGGGCGACAGATACGCAGTATTTT. It specifies CASSPPGATDTQYF.